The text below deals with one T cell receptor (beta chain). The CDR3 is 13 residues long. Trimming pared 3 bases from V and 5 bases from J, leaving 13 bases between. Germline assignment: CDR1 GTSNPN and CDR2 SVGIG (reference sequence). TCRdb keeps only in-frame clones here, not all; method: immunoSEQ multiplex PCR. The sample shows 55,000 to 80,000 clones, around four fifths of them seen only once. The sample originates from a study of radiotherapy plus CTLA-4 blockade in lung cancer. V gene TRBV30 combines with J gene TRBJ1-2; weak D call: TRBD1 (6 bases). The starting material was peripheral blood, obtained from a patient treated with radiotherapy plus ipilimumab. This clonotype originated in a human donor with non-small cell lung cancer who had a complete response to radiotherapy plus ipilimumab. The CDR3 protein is CAWSRTGSYGYTF. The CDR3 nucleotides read TGTGCCTGGAGCCGCACAGGGTCATATGGCTACACCTTC.